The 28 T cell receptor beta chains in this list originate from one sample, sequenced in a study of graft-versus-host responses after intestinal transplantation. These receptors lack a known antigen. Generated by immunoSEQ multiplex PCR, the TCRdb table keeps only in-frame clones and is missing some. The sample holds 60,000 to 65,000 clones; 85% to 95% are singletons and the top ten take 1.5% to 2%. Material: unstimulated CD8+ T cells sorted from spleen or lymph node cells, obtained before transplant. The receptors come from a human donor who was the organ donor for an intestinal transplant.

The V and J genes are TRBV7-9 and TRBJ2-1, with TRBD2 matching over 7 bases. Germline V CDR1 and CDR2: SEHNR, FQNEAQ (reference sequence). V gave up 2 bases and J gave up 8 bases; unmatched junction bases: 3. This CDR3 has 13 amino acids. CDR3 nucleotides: TGTGCCAGCAGCTTAACTAGCGAGGATGAGCAGTTCTTC. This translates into CASSLTSEDEQFF.

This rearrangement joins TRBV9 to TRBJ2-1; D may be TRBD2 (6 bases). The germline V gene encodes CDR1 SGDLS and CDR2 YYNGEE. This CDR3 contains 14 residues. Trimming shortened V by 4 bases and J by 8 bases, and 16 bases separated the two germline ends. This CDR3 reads CASSPPEGFYEQFF. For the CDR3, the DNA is TGTGCCAGCAGCCCCCCGGAGGGCTTCTATGAGCAGTTCTTC.

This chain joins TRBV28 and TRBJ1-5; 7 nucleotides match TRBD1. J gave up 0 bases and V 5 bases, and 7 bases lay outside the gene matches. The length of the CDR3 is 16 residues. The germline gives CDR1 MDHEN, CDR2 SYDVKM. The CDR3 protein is CASSRGPMDSNQPQHF. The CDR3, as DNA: TGTGCCAGCAGTAGGGGGCCTATGGATAGCAATCAGCCCCAGCATTTT.

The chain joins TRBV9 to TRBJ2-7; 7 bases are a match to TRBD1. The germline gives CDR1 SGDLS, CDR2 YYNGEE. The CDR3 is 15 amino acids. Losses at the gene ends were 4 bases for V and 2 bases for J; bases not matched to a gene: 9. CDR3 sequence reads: CASSSTGAPPYEQYF. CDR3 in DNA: TGTGCCAGCAGCTCAACAGGGGCGCCCCCCTACGAGCAGTACTTC. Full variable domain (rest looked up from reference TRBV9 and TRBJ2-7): DSGVTQTPKHLITATGQRVTLRCSPRSGDLSVYWYQQSLDQGLQFLIQYYNGEERAKGNILERFSAQQFPDLHSELNLSSLELGDSALYFCASSSTGAPPYEQYFGPGTRLTVT.

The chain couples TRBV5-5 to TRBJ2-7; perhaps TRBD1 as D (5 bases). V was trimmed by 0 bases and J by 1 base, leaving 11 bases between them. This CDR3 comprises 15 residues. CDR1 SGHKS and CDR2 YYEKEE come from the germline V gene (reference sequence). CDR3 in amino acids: CASSLVGVGSYEQYF. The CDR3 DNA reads TGTGCCAGCAGCTTGGTAGGGGTCGGTTCCTACGAGCAGTACTTC.

The CDR3 DNA is TGCGCCAGCAGCGAGGCGGAGAGTACCTACGAGCAGTACTTC. This gives the protein CASSEAESTYEQYF. V usage is TRBV4-3 and J usage is TRBJ2-7; no definite D call. Germline V gives CDR1 LGHNA, CDR2 YSLEER. V lost 5 bases, J lost 2 bases, and 13 bases lay in between. This CDR3 comprises 14 residues.

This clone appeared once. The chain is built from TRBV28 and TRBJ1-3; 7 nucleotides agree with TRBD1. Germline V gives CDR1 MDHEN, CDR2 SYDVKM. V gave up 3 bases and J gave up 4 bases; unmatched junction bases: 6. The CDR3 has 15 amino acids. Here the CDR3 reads CASSFRTGSGNTIYF. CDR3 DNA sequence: TGTGCCAGCAGTTTCCGGACAGGCTCCGGAAACACCATATATTTT.

The CDR3 loop reads CTRTTSGRTDTQYF. The CDR3 coding sequence is TGCACCAGGACCACCAGCGGGAGAACAGATACGCAGTATTTT. The chain employs TRBV1 and TRBJ2-3; the table gives TRBD2 as D, unverified against the DNA. TRBV1 is an annotated pseudogene. CDR3 size: 14 residues.

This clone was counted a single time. CDR3 coding DNA: TGCGCCAGCAGCCGTCGACCGGGACAGGGGGTCTGCGAGCAGTACTTC. Its protein product is CASSRRPGQGVCEQYF. The chain carries TRBV5-1 and TRBJ2-7, with 11 bases matching TRBD1. Trimming removed 4 bases from V and 6 bases from J; junction bases left unmatched: 12. Per the germline V gene, CDR1 is SGHRS and CDR2 is YFSETQ. The CDR3 is 16 residues long.

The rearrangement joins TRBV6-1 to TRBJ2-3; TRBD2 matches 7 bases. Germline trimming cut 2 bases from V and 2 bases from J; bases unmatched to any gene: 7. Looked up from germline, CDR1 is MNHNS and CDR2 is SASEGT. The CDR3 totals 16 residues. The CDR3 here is CASSEIGGRDTDTQYF. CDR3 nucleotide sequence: TGTGCCAGCAGTGAAATTGGCGGGAGAGACACAGATACGCAGTATTTT.

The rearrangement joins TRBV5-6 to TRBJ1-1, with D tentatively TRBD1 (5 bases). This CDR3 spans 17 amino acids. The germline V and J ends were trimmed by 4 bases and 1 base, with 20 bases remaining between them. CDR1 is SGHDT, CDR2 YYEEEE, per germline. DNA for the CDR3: TGTGCCAGCAGCCCCCTGGGGGGAGGCTGGACGAACACTGAAGCTTTCTTT. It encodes CASSPLGGGWTNTEAFF.

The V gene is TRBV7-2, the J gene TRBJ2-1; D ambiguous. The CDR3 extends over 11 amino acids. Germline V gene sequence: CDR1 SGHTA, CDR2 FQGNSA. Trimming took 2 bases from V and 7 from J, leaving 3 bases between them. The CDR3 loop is CASSLSNEQFF. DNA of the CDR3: TGTGCCAGCAGCTTATCAAATGAGCAGTTCTTC.

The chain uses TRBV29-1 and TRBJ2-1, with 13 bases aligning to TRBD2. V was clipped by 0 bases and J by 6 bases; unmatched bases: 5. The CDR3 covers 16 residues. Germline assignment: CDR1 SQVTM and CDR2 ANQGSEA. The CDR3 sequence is CSVEDWGLAGSNEQFF. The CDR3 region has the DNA TGCAGCGTTGAAGATTGGGGACTAGCGGGATCCAATGAGCAGTTCTTC.

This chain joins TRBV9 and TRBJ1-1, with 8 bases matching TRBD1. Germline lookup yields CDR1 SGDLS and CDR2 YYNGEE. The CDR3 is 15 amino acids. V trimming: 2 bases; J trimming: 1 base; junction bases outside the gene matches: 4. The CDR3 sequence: CASSVRTGPNTEAFF. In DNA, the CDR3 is TGTGCCAGCAGCGTCCGGACAGGGCCGAACACTGAAGCTTTCTTT. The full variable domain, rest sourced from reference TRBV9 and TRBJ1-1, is DSGVTQTPKHLITATGQRVTLRCSPRSGDLSVYWYQQSLDQGLQFLIQYYNGEERAKGNILERFSAQQFPDLHSELNLSSLELGDSALYFCASSVRTGPNTEAFFGQGTRLTVV.

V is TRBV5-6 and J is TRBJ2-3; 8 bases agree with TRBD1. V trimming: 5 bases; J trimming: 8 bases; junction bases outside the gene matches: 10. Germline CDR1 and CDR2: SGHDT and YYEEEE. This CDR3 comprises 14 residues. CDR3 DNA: TGTGCCAGCAGTTCCGGGACAGGCCTTGGTACGCAGTATTTT. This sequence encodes CASSSGTGLGTQYF.

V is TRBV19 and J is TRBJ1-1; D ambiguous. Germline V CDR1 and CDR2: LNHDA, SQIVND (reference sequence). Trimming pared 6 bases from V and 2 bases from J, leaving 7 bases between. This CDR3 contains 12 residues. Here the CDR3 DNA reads TGTGCCAGTAGCCTGCTAAACACTGAAGCTTTCTTT. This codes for CASSLLNTEAFF.

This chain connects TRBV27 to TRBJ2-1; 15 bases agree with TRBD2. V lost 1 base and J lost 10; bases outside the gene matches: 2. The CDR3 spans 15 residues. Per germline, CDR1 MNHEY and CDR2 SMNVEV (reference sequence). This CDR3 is CASSLFGLAGGEQFF. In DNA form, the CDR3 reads TGTGCCAGCAGTTTATTTGGACTAGCGGGGGGGGAGCAGTTCTTC.

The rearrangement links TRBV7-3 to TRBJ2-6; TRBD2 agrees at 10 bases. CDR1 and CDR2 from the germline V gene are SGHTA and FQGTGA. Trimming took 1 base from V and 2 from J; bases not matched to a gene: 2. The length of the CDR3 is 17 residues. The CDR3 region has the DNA TGTGCCAGCAGCTTAATAGCGGGAGGCCCTGGGGCCAACGTCCTGACTTTC. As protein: CASSLIAGGPGANVLTF.

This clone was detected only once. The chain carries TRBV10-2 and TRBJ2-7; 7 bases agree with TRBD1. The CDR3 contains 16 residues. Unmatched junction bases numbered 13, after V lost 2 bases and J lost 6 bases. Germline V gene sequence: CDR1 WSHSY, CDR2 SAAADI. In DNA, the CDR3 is TGCGCCAGCAGTGAGCCGGTGGGACAGCCGATGGCCGAGCAGTACTTC. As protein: CASSEPVGQPMAEQYF.

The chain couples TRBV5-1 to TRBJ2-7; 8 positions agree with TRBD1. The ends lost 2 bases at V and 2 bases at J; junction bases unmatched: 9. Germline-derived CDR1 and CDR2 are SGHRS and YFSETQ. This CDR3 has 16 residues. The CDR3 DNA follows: TGCGCCAGCAGCTTAAGTGGGGGACAGGCTACCTACGAGCAGTACTTC. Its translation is CASSLSGGQATYEQYF.

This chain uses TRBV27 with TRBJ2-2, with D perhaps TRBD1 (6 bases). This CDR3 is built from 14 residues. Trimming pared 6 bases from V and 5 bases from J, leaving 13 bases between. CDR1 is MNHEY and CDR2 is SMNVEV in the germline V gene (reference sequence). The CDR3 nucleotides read TGTGCCAGCAGGCAGGGGTGGGGGACCGGGGAGCTGTTTTTT. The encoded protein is CASRQGWGTGELFF.

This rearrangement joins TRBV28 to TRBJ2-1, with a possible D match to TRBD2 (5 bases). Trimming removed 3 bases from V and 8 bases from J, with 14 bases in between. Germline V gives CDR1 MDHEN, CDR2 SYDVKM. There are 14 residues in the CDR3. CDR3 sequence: CASSFLPSGDEQFF. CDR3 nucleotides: TGTGCCAGCAGTTTCCTCCCGTCCGGGGATGAGCAGTTCTTC.

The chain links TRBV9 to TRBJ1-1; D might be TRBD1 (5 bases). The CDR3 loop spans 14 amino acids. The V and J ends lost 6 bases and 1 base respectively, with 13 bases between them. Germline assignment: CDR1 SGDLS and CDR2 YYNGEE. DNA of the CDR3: TGTGCCAGCACCACGGGGGTGACGAACACTGAAGCTTTCTTT. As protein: CASTTGVTNTEAFF.

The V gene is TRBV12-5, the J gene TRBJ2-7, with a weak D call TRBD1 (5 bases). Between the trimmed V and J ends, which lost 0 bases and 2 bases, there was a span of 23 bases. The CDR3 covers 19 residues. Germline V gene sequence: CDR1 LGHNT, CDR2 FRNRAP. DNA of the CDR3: TGTGCTAGTGGTTTGGTGTACTGGAGACAGTACCGATCCGCCTACGAGCAGTACTTC. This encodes CASGLVYWRQYRSAYEQYF.

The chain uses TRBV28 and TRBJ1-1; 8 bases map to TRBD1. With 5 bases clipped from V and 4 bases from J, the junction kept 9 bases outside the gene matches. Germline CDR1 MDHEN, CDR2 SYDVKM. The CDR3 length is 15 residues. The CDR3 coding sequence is TGTGCCAGCAGTGCGCTACAGGGGGGGAGCACTGAAGCTTTCTTT. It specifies CASSALQGGSTEAFF.

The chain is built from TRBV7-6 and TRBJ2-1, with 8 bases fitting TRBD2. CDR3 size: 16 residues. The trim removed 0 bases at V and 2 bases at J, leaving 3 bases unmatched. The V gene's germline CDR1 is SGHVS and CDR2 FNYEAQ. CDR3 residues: CASSLAGLETYNEQFF. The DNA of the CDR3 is TGTGCCAGCAGCTTAGCGGGACTAGAAACCTACAATGAGCAGTTCTTC.

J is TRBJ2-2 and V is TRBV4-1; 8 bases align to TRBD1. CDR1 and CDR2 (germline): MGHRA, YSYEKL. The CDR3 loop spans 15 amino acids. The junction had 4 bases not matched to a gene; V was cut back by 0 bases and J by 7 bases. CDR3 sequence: CASSQEQGAGGELFF. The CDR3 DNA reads TGCGCCAGCAGCCAAGAGCAGGGGGCCGGCGGGGAGCTGTTTTTT.

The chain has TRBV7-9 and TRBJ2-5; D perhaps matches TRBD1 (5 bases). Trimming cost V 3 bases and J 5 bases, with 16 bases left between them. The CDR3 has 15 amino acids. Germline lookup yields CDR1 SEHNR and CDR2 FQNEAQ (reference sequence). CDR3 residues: CASSFKVDSPETQYF. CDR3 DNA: TGTGCCAGCAGCTTTAAGGTCGACAGCCCGGAGACCCAGTACTTC.